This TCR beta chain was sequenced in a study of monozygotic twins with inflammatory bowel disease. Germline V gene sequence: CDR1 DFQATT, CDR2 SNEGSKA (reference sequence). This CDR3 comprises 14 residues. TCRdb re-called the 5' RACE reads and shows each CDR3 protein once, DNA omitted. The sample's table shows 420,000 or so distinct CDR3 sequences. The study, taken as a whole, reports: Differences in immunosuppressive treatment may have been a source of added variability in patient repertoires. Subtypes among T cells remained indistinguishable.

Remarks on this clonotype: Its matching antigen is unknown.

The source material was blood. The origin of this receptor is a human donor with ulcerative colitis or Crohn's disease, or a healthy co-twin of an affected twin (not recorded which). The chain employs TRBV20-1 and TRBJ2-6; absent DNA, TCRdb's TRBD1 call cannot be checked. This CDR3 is CSAPPNSGANVLTF.